This T cell receptor (beta chain) was recovered during a study of radiotherapy plus CTLA-4 blockade in lung cancer. Study as a whole: In about 20% of patients, objective responses were seen; approximately 34% had disease control.

Trimming cost V 0 bases and J 7 bases; bases outside gene matches: 4. This CDR3 has 14 residues. The germline V gene has CDR1 SGHRS and CDR2 YFSETQ. Patients with chemo-refractory metastatic non-small-cell lung cancer received focal radiation plus CTLA-4 blockade with ipilimumab. Profiled with immunoSEQ multiplex PCR; TCRdb holds only in-frame clones, not every one. This table holds 50,000 or so clones, roughly 90% found once. The chain links TRBV5-1 to TRBJ2-1, with 7 positions matching TRBD1. The sequencing here drew on peripheral blood, taken from a patient treated with radiotherapy plus ipilimumab. The receptor comes from a human donor with non-small cell lung cancer whose response to radiotherapy plus ipilimumab could not be evaluated. DNA of the CDR3: TGCGCCAGCAGCTTGGTGGGCAGGGGGAATGAGCAGTTCTTC. Translating gives CASSLVGRGNEQFF.